These 2 T cell receptor beta chains were sequenced from one sample in a study of cytomegalovirus exposure and HLA in healthy donors. Using immunoSEQ multiplex PCR, the repertoire was profiled, and TCRdb retains in-frame clones only, with some absent. The sample records some 120,000 clones, about nine tenths being singletons. What was sequenced was PBMCs. The origin of the receptors is a man aged 30 to 45 in good health and CMV-seronegative.

The chain employs TRBV28 and TRBJ2-7; D may be TRBD1 (5 bases). There are 13 residues in the CDR3. Germline V gene data show CDR1 as MDHEN and CDR2 as SYDVKM. V lost 6 bases and J 6 bases, leaving 15 bases between the germline ends. The CDR3 nucleotides are TGTGCCAGCAGGCCCCCTTCCAGGGCCGAGCAGTACTTC. This sequence encodes CASRPPSRAEQYF.

This clone was seen once. The rearrangement joins TRBV5-6 to TRBJ1-2, with D perhaps TRBD1 (5 bases). Germline loops: CDR1 SGHDT, CDR2 YYEEEE. V lost 0 bases to trimming and J lost 8 bases, with 17 bases between them. The CDR3 is made up of 15 amino acids. The CDR3 DNA reads TGTGCCAGCAGCTTGGAAGTCGGGGGGAGGAGCGGCTACACCTTC. The encoded protein is CASSLEVGGRSGYTF.